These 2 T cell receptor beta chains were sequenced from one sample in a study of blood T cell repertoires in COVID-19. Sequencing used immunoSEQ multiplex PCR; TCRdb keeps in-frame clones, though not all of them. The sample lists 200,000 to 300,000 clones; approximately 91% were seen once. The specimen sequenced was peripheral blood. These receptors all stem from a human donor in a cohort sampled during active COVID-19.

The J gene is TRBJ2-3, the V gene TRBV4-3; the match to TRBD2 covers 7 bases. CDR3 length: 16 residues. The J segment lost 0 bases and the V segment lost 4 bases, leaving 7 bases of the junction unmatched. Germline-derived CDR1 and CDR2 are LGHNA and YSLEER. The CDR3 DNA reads TGCGCCAGCAGCCGTCCGGGGGGTGCTAGCACAGATACGCAGTATTTT. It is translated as CASSRPGGASTDTQYF.

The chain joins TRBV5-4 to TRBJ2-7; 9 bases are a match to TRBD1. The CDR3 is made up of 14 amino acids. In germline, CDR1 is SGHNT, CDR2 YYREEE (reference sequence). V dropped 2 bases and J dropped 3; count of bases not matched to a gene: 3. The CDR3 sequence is CASSFGQGSYEQYF. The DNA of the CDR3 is TGTGCCAGCAGCTTCGGACAGGGGAGCTACGAGCAGTACTTC.